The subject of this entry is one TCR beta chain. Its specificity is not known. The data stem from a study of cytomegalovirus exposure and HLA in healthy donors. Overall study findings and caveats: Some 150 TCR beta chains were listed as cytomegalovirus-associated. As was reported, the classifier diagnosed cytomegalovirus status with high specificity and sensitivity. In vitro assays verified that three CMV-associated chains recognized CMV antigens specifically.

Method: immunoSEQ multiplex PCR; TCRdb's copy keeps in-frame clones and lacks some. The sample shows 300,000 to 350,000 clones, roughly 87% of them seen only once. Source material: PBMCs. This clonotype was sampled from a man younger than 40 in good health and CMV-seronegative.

As DNA, the CDR3 is TGTGCCAGCAGCGGTCCCGGGGCCTACGAGCAGTACTTC. This codes for CASSGPGAYEQYF. V gene TRBV11-2 combines with J gene TRBJ2-7; a weak D match, TRBD2 (5 bases). The germline V gene encodes CDR1 SGHAT and CDR2 FQNNGV. Trimming pared 5 bases from V and 2 bases from J, leaving 10 bases between. This CDR3 contains 13 residues.